The rows below give T cell receptor beta chains drawn from one sample of a study of control samples from healthy donors and cancer patients. Repertoires were generated with immunoSEQ multiplex PCR, while TCRdb's copy carries only in-frame clones and drops some. The sample lists about 120,000 clones, about 92% occurring once. The sequenced material came from PBMCs. The receptors were sampled from a man of 80 years or more with head and neck cancer. Each CDR3 is given without its conserved first and last residue.

j_call	v_call	cdr3_aa
TRBJ1-3	TRBV5-8	ASSFGNAIY
TRBJ1-5	TRBV27	ASGFQRNQPQH
TRBJ2-1	TRBV11-2	ASSLDRSSGGNEQF
TRBJ2-3	TRBV5-1	ASSQRGVAGLDTQY
TRBJ1-5	TRBV19	ASNEGFNQPQH
TRBJ1-1	TRBV19	ASFKNTEAF
TRBJ1-1	TRBV5-5	ASSFTGTGGTEAF
TRBJ1-1	TRBV5-4	ASSLGGTMNTEAF
TRBJ2-1	TRBV25-1	ASSEYGANEQF
TRBJ1-2	TRBV10-3	AISGGQGGPYDYT
TRBJ2-5	TRBV6-5	ASRKRLAGETQY
TRBJ1-2	TRBV15	ATSGGRVTNNYGYT
TRBJ1-1	TRBV14	ASSGQRNTEAF
TRBJ2-7	TRBV6-2/TRBV6-3	ASSYWAGSYEQY
TRBJ2-1	TRBV27	ASSLVGGHNEQF
TRBJ1-2	TRBV7-9	ASSYLGSGYT
TRBJ2-6	TRBV28	ASRSPGQGLSGANVLT
TRBJ1-4	TRBV6-1	ASSEGLGTEKLF
TRBJ2-1	TRBV25-1	ASSRPGTLQF
TRBJ2-5	TRBV29-1	SVDRQQETQY
TRBJ2-7	TRBV5-4	ASSLATGGSYEQY
TRBJ1-1	TRBV19	ASAGWGQRTEAF
TRBJ2-2	TRBV30	AWSLMDTGELF
TRBJ2-3	TRBV10-3	AISPDTSSTDTQY
TRBJ1-6	TRBV30	AWSGPPPGNSPLH
TRBJ1-1	TRBV5-8	ASSLKGAGYEAF
TRBJ1-1	TRBV5-5	ASRVDGRVNTEAF
TRBJ2-7	TRBV11-2	ASSLDWAGTGRSEQY
TRBJ1-2	TRBV6-5	ASSYSDGPYGYT
TRBJ2-5	TRBV6-2/TRBV6-3	ASSLIKETQY
TRBJ1-5	TRBV28	AVTGQGSNQPQH
TRBJ1-2	TRBV6-2/TRBV6-3	ASSRTGGEDGYT
TRBJ1-1	TRBV6-5	ASSGRGVTAEAF
TRBJ1-2	TRBV5-1	ASSLGQGAPNYGYT
TRBJ1-5	TRBV6-2/TRBV6-3	ASSYSTGYQPQH
TRBJ2-3	TRBV18	ASSLRSGGGTDTQY
TRBJ2-7	TRBV15	ATSIVRQYEQY
TRBJ1-6	TRBV19	ASSPTADNSPLH
TRBJ1-2	TRBV7-9	ASSLPREAGYT
TRBJ2-7	TRBV5-4	ASSLYLAGLGNEQY
TRBJ1-6	TRBV14	ASSPRSRQGPLH
TRBJ2-2	TRBV13	ASSLGGPSTGELF
TRBJ1-4	TRBV18	ASSPGDRTATNEKLF
TRBJ2-3	TRBV12-5	ASGLSLGTDTQY
TRBJ2-7	TRBV5-4	ASSPIPLAGGGEQY
TRBJ1-1	TRBV29-1	SGVWGTEAF
TRBJ1-5	TRBV30	AWSADRNQPQH
TRBJ1-2	TRBV10-3	AIRTTTGGRGGYT
TRBJ2-3	TRBV7-6	ASRKVHSSTDTQY
TRBJ2-1	TRBV6-6	ASRFFEGEYNEQF
TRBJ1-1	TRBV27	ASSQGSTEAF
TRBJ2-1	TRBV4-3	ASSRSGSIEQF
TRBJ2-3	TRBV7-9	ASSPPGLVSTDTQY
TRBJ2-5	TRBV7-2	ASSLARAETQY